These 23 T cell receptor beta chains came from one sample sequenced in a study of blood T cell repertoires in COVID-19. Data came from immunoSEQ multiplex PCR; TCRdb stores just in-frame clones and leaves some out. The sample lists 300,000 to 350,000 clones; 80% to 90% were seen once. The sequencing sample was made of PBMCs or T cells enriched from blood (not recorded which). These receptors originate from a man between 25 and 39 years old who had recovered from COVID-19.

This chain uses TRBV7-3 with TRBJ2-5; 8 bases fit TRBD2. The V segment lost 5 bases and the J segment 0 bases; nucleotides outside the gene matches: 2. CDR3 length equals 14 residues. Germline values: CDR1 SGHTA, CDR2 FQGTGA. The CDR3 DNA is TGTGCCAGCAGCATAGCGGGGAACCAAGAGACCCAGTACTTC. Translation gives CASSIAGNQETQYF.

CDR3 sequence (DNA): TGTGCCAGTAGTATAGATCAGGGCACCAGGGAGCAGTACTTC. It codes for CASSIDQGTREQYF. This chain joins TRBV19 and TRBJ2-7; D is possibly TRBD1 (5 bases). CDR1 is LNHDA and CDR2 is SQIVND in the germline V gene (reference sequence). The CDR3 has 14 amino acids. V was cut by 0 bases and J by 7 bases, with 13 bases left in between.

CDR3 protein: CASSFDRNYGYTF. The DNA for the CDR3 is TGCGCCAGCAGCTTTGACAGGAACTATGGCTACACCTTC. The V and J genes are TRBV5-1 and TRBJ1-2; TRBD1 is a possible D gene (6 bases). Germline CDR1 reads SGHRS; CDR2 reads YFSETQ. This CDR3 has 13 amino acids. With 2 bases removed from V and 2 bases from J, the gap between germline ends came to 7 bases.

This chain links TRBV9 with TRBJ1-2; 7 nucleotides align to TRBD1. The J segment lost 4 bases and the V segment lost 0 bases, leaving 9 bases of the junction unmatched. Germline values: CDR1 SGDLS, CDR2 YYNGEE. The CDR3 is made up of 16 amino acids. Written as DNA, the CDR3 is TGTGCCAGCAGCGTAGACCCTATACAGGGGACCTATGGCTACACCTTC. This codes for CASSVDPIQGTYGYTF.

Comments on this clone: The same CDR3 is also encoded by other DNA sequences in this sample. The CDR3, as DNA: TGTGCCACCAGCAGAGATCGTGTGTCCGGAAACACCATATATTTT. Amino acid sequence: CATSRDRVSGNTIYF. The chain carries TRBV15 and TRBJ1-3; D remains ambiguous. This CDR3 is 15 amino acids long. The germline V gene encodes CDR1 LNHNV and CDR2 YYDKDF (reference sequence). With 0 bases removed from V and 4 bases from J, the gap between germline ends came to 10 bases.

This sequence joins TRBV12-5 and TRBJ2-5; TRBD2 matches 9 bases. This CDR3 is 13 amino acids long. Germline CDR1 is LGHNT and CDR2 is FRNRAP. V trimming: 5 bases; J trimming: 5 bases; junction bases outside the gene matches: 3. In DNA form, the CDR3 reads TGTGCTAGTGGTACGAGCGGGGGGGAGACCCAGTACTTC. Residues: CASGTSGGETQYF.

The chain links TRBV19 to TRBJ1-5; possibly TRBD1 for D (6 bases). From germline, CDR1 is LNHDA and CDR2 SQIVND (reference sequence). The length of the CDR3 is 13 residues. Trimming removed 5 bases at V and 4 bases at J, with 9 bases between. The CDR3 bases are TGTGCCAGTAGTCGAGGGGGTAATCAGCCCCAGCATTTT. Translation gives CASSRGGNQPQHF. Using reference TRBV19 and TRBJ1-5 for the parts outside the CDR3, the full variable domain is DGGITQSPKYLFRKEGQNVTLSCEQNLNHDAMYWYRQDPGQGLRLIYYSQIVNDFQKGDIAEGYSVSREKKESFPLTVTSAQKNPTAFYLCASSRGGNQPQHFGDGTRLSIL.

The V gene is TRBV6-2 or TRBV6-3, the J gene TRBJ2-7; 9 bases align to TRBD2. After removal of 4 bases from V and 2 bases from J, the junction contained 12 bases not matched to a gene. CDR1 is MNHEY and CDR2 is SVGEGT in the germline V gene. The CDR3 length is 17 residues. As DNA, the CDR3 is TGTGCCAGCAGTTCATTTTCGAAAAGCGGGGGGACCTACGAGCAGTACTTC. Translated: CASSSFSKSGGTYEQYF.

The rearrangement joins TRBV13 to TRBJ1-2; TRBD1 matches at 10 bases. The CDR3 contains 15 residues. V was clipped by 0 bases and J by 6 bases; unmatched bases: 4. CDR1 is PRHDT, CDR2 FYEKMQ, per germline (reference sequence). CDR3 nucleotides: TGTGCCAGCAGCTTAGGGACAGGGGGCGTCCATGGCTACACCTTC. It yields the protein CASSLGTGGVHGYTF. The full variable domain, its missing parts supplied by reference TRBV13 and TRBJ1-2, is AAGVIQSPRHLIKEKRETATLKCYPIPRHDTVYWYQQGPGQDPQFLISFYEKMQSDKGSIPDRFSAQQFSDYHSELNMSSLELGDSALYFCASSLGTGGVHGYTFGSGTRLTVV.

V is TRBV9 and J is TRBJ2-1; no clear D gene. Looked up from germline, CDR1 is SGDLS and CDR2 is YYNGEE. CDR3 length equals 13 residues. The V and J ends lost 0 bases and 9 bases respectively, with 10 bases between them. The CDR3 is CASSVAVGSEQFF. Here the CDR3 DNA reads TGTGCCAGCAGCGTAGCGGTGGGCTCTGAGCAGTTCTTC. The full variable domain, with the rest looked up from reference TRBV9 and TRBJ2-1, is DSGVTQTPKHLITATGQRVTLRCSPRSGDLSVYWYQQSLDQGLQFLIQYYNGEERAKGNILERFSAQQFPDLHSELNLSSLELGDSALYFCASSVAVGSEQFFGPGTRLTVL.

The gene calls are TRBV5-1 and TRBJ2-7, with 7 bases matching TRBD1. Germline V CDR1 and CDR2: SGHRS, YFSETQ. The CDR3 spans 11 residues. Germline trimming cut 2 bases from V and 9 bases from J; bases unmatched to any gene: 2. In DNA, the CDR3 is TGCGCCAGCAGCTTACGGGACAGGCAGTACTTC. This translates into CASSLRDRQYF.

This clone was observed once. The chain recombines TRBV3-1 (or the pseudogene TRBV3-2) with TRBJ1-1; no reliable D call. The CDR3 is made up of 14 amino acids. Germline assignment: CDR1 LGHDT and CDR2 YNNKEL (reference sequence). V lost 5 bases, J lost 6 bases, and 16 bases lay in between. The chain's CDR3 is CASSARRELSEAFF. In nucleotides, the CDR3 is TGTGCCAGCAGCGCAAGGAGGGAGCTTTCTGAAGCTTTCTTT.

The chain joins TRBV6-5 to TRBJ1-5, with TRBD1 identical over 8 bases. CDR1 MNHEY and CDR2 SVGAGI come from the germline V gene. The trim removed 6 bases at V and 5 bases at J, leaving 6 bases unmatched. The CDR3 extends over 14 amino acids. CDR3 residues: CASRDREGYQPQHF. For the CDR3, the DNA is TGTGCCAGCAGGGACAGGGAAGGCTATCAGCCCCAGCATTTT.

The DNA for the CDR3 is TGTGCCAGCAGCGTAGAAGGGGCGCCGGAGACCCAGTACTTC. It codes for CASSVEGAPETQYF. The V and J genes are TRBV9 and TRBJ2-5, with D possibly matching TRBD1 (5 bases). CDR1 and CDR2 (germline): SGDLS, YYNGEE. The CDR3 has 14 residues. V was trimmed by 0 bases and J by 5 bases, leaving 11 bases between them.

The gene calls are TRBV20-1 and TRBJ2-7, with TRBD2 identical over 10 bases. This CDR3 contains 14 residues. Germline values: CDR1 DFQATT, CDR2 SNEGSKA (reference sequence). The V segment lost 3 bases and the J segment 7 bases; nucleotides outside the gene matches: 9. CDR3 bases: TGCAGTGCTAGTGAGAGCGGGGGGGCGAGGGAGCAGTACTTC. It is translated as CSASESGGAREQYF.

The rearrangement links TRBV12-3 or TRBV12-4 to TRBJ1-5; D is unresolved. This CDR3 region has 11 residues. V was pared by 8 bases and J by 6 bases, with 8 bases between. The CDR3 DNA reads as TGTGCCAGCGCATCGGTTCAGCCCCAGCATTTT. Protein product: CASASVQPQHF.

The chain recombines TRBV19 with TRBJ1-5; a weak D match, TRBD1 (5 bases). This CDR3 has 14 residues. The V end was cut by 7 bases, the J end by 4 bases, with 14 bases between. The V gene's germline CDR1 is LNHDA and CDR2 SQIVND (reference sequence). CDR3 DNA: TGTGCCAGTACCTTAACAGGCGGAAATCAGCCCCAGCATTTT. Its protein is CASTLTGGNQPQHF.

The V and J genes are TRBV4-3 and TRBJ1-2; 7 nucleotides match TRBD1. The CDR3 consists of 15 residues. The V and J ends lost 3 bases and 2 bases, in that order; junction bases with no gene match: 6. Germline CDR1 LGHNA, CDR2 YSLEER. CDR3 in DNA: TGCGCCAGCAGCCACGATAAGGGGGCGAACTATGGCTACACCTTC. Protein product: CASSHDKGANYGYTF.

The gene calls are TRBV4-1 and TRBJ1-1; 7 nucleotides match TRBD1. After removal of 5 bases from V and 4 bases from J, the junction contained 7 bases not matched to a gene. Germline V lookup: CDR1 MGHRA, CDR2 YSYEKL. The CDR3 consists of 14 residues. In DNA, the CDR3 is TGCGCCAGCAGCGAACGACAGGGACGCACTGAAGCTTTCTTT. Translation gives CASSERQGRTEAFF.

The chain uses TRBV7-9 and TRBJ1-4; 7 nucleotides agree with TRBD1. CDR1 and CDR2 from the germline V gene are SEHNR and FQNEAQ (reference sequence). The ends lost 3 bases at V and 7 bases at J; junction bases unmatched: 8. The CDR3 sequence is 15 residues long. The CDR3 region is CASSFTGTATEKLFF. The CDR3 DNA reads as TGTGCCAGCAGCTTTACCGGGACAGCAACTGAAAAACTGTTTTTT.

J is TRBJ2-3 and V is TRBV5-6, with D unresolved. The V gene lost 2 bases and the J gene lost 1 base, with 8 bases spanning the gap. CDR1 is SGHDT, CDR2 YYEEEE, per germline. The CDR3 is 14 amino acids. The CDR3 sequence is CASSFLSRTDTQYF. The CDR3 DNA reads TGTGCCAGCAGCTTCCTTTCCCGCACAGATACGCAGTATTTT.

CDR3 loop: CASSVGQGGEAFF. The DNA for the CDR3 is TGTGCCAGCAGCGTGGGACAGGGGGGCGAAGCTTTCTTT. This sequence joins TRBV9 and TRBJ1-1; 11 positions agree with TRBD1. V dropped 2 bases and J dropped 8; count of bases not matched to a gene: 2. CDR1 and CDR2 (germline): SGDLS, YYNGEE. The CDR3 runs 13 residues.

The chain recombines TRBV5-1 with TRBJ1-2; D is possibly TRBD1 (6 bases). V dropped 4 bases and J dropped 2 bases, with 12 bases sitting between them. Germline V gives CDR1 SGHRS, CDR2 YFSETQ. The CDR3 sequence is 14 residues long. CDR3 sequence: CASSEPQGNYGYTF. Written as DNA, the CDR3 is TGCGCCAGCAGCGAACCGCAGGGGAACTATGGCTACACCTTC.